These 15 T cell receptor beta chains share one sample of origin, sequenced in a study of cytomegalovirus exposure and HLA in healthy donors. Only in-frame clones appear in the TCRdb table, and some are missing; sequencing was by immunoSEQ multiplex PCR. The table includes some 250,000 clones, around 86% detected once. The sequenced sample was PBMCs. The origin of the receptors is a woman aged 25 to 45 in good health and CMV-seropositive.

This chain's CDR3 is CASSKLGTSGTPYNEQFF. The CDR3 DNA follows: TGCGCCAGCAGCAAGCTCGGGACTAGCGGGACTCCTTACAATGAGCAGTTCTTC. The genes are TRBV5-1 and TRBJ2-1, with 13 bases matching TRBD2. V trimming: 4 bases; J trimming: 4 bases; junction bases outside the gene matches: 11. The CDR3 is 18 amino acids. Germline assignment: CDR1 SGHRS and CDR2 YFSETQ.

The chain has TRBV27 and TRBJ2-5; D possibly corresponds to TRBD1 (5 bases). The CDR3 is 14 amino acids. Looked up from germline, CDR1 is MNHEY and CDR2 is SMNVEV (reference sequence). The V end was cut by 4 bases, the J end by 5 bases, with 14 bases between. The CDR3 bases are TGTGCCAGCAGTTCTGGGGCCCGCGTGGAGACCCAGTACTTC. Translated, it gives CASSSGARVETQYF.

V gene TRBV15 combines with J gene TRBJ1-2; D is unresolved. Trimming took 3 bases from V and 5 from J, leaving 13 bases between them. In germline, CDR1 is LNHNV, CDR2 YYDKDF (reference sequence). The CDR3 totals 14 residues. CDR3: CATSREGSGYGYTF. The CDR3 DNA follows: TGTGCCACCAGCAGGGAGGGTAGCGGATATGGCTACACCTTC.

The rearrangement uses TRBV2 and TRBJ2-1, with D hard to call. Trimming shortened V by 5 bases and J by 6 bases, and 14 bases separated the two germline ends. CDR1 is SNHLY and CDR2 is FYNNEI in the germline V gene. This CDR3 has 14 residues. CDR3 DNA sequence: TGTGCCAGCAGTATACTAAGAGGCGGCAATGAGCAGTTCTTC. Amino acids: CASSILRGGNEQFF.

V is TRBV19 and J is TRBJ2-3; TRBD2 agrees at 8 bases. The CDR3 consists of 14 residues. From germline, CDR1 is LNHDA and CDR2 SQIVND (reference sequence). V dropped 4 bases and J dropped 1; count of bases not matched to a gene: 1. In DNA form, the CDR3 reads TGTGCCAGTAGTACGACTAGCGGCACAGATACGCAGTATTTT. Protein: CASSTTSGTDTQYF.

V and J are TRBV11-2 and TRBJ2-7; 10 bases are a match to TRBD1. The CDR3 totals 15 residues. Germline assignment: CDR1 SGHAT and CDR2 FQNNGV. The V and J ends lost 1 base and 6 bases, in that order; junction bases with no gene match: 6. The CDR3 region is CASSLGWTGGSEQYF. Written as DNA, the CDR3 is TGTGCCAGCAGCTTAGGATGGACAGGGGGAAGCGAGCAGTACTTC.

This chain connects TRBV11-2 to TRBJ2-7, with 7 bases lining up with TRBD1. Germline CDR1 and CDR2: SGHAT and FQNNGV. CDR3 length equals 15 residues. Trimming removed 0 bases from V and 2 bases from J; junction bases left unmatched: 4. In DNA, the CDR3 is TGTGCCAGCAGCTTAGATCGGACAGGAACCTACGAGCAGTACTTC. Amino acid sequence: CASSLDRTGTYEQYF.

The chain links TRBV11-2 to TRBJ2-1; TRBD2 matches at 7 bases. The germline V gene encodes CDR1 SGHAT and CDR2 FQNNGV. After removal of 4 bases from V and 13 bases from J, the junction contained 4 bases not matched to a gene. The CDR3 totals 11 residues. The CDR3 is CASSSRTSQFF. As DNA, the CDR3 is TGTGCCAGCAGCTCTCGGACTAGTCAGTTCTTC.

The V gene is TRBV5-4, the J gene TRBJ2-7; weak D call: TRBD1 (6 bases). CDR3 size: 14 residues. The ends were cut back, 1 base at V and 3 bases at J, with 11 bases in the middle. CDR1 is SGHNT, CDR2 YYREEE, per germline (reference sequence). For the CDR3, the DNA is TGTGCCAGCAGCTTGTCGGGACACTTCTACGAGCAGTACTTC. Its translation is CASSLSGHFYEQYF.

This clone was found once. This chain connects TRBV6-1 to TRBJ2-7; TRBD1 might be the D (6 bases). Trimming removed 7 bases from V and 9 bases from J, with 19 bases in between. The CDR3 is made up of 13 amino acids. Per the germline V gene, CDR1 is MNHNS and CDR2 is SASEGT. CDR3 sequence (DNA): TGTGCCAGCACCAGGGCAGGGGATTTTTGGCAGTACTTC. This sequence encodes CASTRAGDFWQYF.

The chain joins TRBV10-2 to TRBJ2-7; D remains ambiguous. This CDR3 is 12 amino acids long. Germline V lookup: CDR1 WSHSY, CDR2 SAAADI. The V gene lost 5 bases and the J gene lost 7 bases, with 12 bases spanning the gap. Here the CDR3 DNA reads TGCGCCAGCAGTCCCCCCCTGCGGGAGCAGTACTTC. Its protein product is CASSPPLREQYF.

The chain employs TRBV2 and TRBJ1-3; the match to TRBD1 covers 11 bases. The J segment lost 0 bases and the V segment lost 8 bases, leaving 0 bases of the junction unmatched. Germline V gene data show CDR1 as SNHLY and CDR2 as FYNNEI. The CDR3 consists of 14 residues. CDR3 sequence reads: CASGTGGSGNTIYF. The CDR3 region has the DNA TGTGCCAGCGGGACAGGGGGCTCTGGAAACACCATATATTTT.

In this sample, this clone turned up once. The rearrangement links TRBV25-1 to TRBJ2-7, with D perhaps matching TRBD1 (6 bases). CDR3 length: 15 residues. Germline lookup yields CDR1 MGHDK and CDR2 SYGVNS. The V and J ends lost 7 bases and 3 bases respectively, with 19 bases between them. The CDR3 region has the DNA TGTGCCAGCAACAGGGTGGGAGACAGTAGCTACGAGCAGTACTTC. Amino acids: CASNRVGDSSYEQYF.

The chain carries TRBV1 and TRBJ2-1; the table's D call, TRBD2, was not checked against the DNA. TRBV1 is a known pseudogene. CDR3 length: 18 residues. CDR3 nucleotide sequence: TGCACCAGCAGCCAGCACTCCGACTACTCAACGATCAACAATGAGCAGTTCTTC. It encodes CTSSQHSDYSTINNEQFF.

CDR3 sequence reads: CANSPRTGGYGYTF. In DNA form, the CDR3 reads TGTGCCAACTCCCCGAGGACAGGGGGCTATGGCTACACCTTC. The V call is TRBV6-1, the J call TRBJ1-2; TRBD1 agrees at 10 bases. V trimming: 10 bases; J trimming: 4 bases; junction bases outside the gene matches: 9. CDR1 MNHNS and CDR2 SASEGT come from the germline V gene. CDR3 size: 14 residues.